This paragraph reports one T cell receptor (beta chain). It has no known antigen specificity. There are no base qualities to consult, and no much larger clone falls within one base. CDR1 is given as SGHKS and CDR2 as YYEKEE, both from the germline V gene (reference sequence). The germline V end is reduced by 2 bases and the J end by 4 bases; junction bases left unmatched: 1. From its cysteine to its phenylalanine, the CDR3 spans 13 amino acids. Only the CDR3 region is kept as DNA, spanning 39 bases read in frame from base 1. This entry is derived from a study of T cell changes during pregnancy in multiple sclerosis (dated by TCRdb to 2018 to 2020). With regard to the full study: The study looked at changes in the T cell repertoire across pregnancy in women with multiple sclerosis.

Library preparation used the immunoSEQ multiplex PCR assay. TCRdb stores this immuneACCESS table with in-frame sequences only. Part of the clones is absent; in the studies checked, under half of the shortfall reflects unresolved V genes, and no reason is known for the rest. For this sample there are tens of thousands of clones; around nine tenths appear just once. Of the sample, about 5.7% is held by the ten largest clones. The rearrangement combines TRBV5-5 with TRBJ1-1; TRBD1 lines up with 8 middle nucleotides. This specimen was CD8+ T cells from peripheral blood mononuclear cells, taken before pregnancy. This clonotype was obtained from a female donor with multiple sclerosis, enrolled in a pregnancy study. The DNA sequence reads TGTGCCAGCAGCTTCACAGGGGGCACTGAAGCTTTCTTT. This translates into CASSFTGGTEAFF.